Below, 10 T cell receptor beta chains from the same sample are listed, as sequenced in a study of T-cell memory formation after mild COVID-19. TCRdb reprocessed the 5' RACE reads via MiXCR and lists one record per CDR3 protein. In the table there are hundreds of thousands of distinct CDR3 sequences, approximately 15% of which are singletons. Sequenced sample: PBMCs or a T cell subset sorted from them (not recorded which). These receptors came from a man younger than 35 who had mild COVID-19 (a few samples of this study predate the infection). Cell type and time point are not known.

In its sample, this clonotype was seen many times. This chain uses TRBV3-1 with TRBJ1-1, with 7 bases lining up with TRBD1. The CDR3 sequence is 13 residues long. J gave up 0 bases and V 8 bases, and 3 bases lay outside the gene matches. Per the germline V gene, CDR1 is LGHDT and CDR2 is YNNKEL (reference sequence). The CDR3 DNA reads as TGTGCCAGCCAACAGGGGATGAACACTGAAGCTTTCTTT. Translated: CASQQGMNTEAFF.

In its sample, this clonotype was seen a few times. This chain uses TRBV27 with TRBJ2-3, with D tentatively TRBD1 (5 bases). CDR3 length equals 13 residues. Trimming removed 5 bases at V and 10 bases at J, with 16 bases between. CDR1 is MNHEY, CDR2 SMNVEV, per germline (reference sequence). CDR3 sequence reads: CASSLGLGLSQYF. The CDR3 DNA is TGTGCCAGCAGTCTGGGGCTGGGGCTTTCGCAGTATTTT.

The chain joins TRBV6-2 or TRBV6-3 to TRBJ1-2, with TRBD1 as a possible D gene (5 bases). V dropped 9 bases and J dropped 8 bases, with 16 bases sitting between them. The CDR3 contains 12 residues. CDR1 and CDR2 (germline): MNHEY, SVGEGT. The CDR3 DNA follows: TGTGCCAGTACCCCAGGGAGATGGGGCTACACCTTC. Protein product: CASTPGRWGYTF.

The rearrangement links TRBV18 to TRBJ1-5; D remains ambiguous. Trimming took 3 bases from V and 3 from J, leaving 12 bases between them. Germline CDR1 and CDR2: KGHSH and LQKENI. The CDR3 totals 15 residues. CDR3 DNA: TGTGCCAGCTCACCCAATGACAATCCCAATCAGCCCCAGCATTTT. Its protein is CASSPNDNPNQPQHF.

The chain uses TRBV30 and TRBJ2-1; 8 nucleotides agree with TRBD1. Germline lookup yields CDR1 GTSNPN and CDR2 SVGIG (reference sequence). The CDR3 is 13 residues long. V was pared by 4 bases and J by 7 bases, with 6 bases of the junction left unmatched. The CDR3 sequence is CAWTQGAGNEQFF. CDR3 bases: TGTGCCTGGACTCAGGGGGCAGGAAATGAGCAGTTCTTC.

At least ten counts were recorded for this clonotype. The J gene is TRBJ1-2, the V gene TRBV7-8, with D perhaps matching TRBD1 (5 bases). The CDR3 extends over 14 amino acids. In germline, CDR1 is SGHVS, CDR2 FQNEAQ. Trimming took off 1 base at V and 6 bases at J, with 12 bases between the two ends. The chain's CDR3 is CASSLGWTLDGYTF. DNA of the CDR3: TGTGCCAGCAGCTTAGGGTGGACACTTGATGGCTACACCTTC.

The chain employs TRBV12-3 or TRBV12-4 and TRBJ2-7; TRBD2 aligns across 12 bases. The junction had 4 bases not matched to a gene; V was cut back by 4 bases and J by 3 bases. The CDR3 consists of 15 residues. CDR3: CASSSRTSGNYEQYF. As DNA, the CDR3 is TGTGCCAGCAGTTCTAGGACTAGCGGGAACTACGAGCAGTACTTC.

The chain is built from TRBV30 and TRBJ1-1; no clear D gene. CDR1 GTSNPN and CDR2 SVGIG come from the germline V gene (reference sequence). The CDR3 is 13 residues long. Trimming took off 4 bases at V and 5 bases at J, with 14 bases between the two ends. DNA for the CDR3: TGTGCCTGGACCCCCGGGCTGGGTACTGAAGCTTTCTTT. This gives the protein CAWTPGLGTEAFF.

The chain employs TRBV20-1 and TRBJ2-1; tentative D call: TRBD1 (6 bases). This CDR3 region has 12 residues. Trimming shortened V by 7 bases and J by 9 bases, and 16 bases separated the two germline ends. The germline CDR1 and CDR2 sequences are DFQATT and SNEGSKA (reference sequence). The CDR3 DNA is TGCAGTGAAGGGACAAACAAGGTTGAGCAGTTCTTC. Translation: CSEGTNKVEQFF.

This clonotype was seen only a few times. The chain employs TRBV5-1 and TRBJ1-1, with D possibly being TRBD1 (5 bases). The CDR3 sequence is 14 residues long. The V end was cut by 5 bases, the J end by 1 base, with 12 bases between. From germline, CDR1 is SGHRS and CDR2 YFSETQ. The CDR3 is CASRATVENTEAFF. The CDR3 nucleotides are TGCGCCAGCAGGGCGACAGTCGAGAACACTGAAGCTTTCTTT.